The 6 T cell receptor beta chains reported below all come from one sample, sequenced in a study of a mutant IDH1 vaccine in newly diagnosed glioma (dated by TCRdb to the early 2020s). What this sample's time point label stands for: baseline, week 1 (first vaccination visit). According to the study, the label for this sample's treatment or condition signals: pre-vaccination baseline after standard-of-care therapy. The library relied on the immunoSEQ multiplex PCR assay. What TCRdb holds here is the immuneACCESS table cut down to in-frame rearrangements. Part of the clones is not present; checked against another copy, under half of the missing clones reflect an unresolved V gene, and the others are unexplained. This sample comprises roughly 70,000 clones, 80% to 90% of them detected only once. Approximately 4.2% of the sample is held by the ten biggest clonotypes. The sample in question was peripheral blood mononuclear cells (PBMCs), obtained from a glioma patient treated with radiotherapy, temozolomide or both. These receptors were taken from a woman aged 18-29 years with glioma. Some clones in this sample may be carry-over from other donors' samples.

In this sample, this clone turned up once. The V and J genes are TRBV5-4 and TRBJ1-3; perhaps TRBD1 as D (5 bases). Germline assignment: CDR1 SGHNT and CDR2 YYREEE (reference sequence). This CDR3 spans 12 amino acids. V lost 7 bases and J lost 6, with 11 bases in between. The CDR3 spells CASGIGVNTIYF. The DNA of the CDR3 is TGTGCCAGCGGGATAGGGGTAAACACCATATATTTT.

This clone is medium-sized (0.01 to 0.1%) by share. This chain uses TRBV6-4 with TRBJ2-1; 9 nucleotides agree with TRBD2. The CDR3 runs 16 residues. V was clipped by 3 bases and J by 2 bases; unmatched bases: 5. CDR1 and CDR2 (germline): MRHNA, SNTAGT. CDR3 bases: TGTGCCAGCAGTGATCGAGGCGGGGGGGCCTACAATGAGCAGTTCTTC. It is translated as CASSDRGGGAYNEQFF.

This chain uses TRBV5-5 with TRBJ2-5; 8 bases match TRBD1. The CDR3 loop spans 16 amino acids. Germline CDR1 and CDR2: SGHKS and YYEKEE (reference sequence). Losses at the gene ends were 2 bases for V and 5 bases for J; bases not matched to a gene: 11. In DNA form, the CDR3 reads TGTGCCAGCAGCTTAGGGTGGACAGGGCCACATGAGACCCAGTACTTC. Translation gives CASSLGWTGPHETQYF.

V is TRBV5-6 and J is TRBJ1-2; 9 bases are shared with TRBD1. The junction had 4 bases not matched to a gene; V was cut back by 0 bases and J by 4 bases. This CDR3 comprises 15 residues. The V gene's germline CDR1 is SGHDT and CDR2 YYEEEE. The CDR3 reads CASSLATGGAYGYTF. CDR3 DNA: TGTGCCAGCAGCTTGGCTACAGGGGGCGCCTATGGCTACACCTTC.

This rearrangement joins TRBV7-9 to TRBJ2-5; TRBD1 matches at 8 bases. Trimming took 5 bases from V and 2 from J; bases not matched to a gene: 10. Germline CDR1 reads SEHNR; CDR2 reads FQNEAQ (reference sequence). CDR3 length: 16 amino acids. The CDR3 is CASSIPRQGTQETQYF. CDR3 in DNA: TGTGCCAGCAGCATACCCCGACAGGGGACGCAAGAGACCCAGTACTTC.

The gene calls are TRBV6-5 and TRBJ2-1; 8 bases map to TRBD2. Germline V gene data show CDR1 as MNHEY and CDR2 as SVGAGI. There are 12 residues in the CDR3. The ends lost 6 bases at V and 9 bases at J; junction bases unmatched: 4. In nucleotides, the CDR3 is TGTGCCAGCAGCACGGGACTAGGTGAGCAGTTCTTC. Amino acids: CASSTGLGEQFF.